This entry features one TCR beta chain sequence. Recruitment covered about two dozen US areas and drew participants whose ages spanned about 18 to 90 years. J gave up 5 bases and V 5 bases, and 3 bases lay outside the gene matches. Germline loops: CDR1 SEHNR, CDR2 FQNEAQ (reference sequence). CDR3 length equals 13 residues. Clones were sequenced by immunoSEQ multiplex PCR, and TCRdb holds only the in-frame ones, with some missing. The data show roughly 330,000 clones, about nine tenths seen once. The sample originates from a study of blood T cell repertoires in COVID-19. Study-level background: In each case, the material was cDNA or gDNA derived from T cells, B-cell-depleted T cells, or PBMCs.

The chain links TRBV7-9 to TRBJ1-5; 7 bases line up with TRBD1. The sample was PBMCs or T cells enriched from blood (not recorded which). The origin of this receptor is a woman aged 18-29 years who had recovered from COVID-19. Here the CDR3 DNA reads TGTGCCAGCAGCAGACAGGGCGATCAGCCCCAGCATTTT. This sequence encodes CASSRQGDQPQHF.